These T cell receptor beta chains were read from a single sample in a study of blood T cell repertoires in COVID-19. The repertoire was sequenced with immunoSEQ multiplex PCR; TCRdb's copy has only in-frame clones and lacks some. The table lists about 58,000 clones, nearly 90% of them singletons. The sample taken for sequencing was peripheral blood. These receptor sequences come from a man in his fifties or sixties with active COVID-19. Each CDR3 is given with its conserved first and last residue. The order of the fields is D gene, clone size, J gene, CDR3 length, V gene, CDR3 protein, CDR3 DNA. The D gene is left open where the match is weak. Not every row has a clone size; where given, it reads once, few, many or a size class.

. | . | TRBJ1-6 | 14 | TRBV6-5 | CASSRSSYNSPLHF | TGTGCCAGCAGCCGGAGCTCCTATAATTCACCCCTCCACTTT
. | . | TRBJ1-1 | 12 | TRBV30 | CAWSVSGTEAFF | TGTGCCTGGAGTGTGTCGGGCACTGAAGCTTTCTTT
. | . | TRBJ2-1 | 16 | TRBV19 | CASSPQRVLAHNEQFF | TGTGCCAGTAGTCCCCAACGTGTCCTAGCCCACAATGAGCAGTTCTTC
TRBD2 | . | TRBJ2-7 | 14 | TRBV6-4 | CASSRLAGGREQYF | TGTGCCAGCAGTCGACTAGCGGGGGGGCGGGAGCAGTACTTC
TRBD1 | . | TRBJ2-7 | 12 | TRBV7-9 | CASSLASGQLYF | TGTGCCAGCAGCTTAGCGTCGGGACAGCTTTACTTC
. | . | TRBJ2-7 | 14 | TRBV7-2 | CASSFSTGSYEQYF | TGTGCCAGCAGCTTTAGTACAGGGTCCTACGAGCAGTACTTC
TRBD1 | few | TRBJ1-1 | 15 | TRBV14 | CASSQDRGPRTEAFF | TGTGCCAGCAGCCAAGACAGGGGGCCAAGAACTGAAGCTTTCTTT
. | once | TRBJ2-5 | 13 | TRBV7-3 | CASSLSAQGTQYF | TGTGCCAGCAGCTTATCGGCCCAGGGGACCCAGTACTTC
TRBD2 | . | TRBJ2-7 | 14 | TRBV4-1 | CASSQERGAYEQYF | TGCGCCAGCAGCCAAGAACGGGGGGCCTACGAGCAGTACTTC
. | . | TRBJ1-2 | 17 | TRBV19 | CASSIITLGVPPTGYTF | TGTGCCAGTAGTATTATCACCCTCGGGGTCCCCCCGACAGGCTACACCTTC
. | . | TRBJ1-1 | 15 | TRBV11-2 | CASSLGAGALTEAFF | TGTGCCAGCAGCTTAGGGGCAGGGGCTCTGACTGAAGCTTTCTTT
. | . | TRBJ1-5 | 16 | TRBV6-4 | CASSGPTDLKNQPQHF | TGTGCCAGCAGTGGCCCGACAGACCTAAAGAATCAGCCCCAGCATTTT
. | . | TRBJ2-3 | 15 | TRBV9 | CASSVGGGGADTQYF | TGTGCCAGCAGCGTAGGGGGAGGAGGTGCAGATACGCAGTATTTT
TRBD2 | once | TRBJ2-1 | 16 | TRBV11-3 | CASSTTLAGGYNEQFF | TGTGCCAGCAGCACCACCCTAGCGGGAGGGTACAATGAGCAGTTCTTC
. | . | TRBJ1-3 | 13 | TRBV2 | CASSVGARNTIYF | TGTGCCAGCAGTGTCGGAGCCCGGAACACCATATATTTT
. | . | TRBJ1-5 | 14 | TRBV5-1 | CASSLGGAGQPQHF | TGCGCCAGCAGCTTGGGCGGTGCCGGTCAGCCCCAGCATTTT
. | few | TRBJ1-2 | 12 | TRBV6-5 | CASSQLIYGYTF | TGTGCCAGCAGTCAACTGATCTATGGCTACACCTTC
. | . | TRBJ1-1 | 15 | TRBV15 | CATSRVAGRGGGAFF | TGTGCCACCAGCAGAGTGGCCGGGAGGGGTGGTGGGGCTTTCTTT
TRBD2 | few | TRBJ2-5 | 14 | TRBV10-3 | CAISELLAEETQYF | TGTGCCATCAGTGAGCTCCTAGCGGAAGAGACCCAGTACTTC
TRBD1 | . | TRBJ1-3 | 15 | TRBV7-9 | CASSRQGARGNTIYF | TGTGCCAGCAGCCGACAGGGGGCGCGTGGAAACACCATATATTTT
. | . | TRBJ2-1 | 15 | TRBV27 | CASSFEGVGYNEQFF | TGTGCCAGCAGTTTCGAAGGGGTGGGGTACAATGAGCAGTTCTTC
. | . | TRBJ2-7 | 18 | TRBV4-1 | CASSQDRGTAGVSYEQYF | TGCGCCAGCAGCCAAGATCGAGGGACAGCGGGGGTCTCCTACGAGCAGTACTTC
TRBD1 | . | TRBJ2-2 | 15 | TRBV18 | CASSRTGGNTGELFF | TGTGCCAGCTCGAGGACAGGGGGCAACACCGGGGAGCTGTTTTTT
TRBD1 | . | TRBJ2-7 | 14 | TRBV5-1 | CASSLAGQGSSQYF | TGCGCCAGCAGCTTGGCGGGACAGGGGTCGTCGCAGTACTTC
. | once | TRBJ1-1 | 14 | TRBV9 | CASSVQTGNTEAFF | TGTGCCAGCAGCGTACAGACAGGGAACACTGAAGCTTTCTTT
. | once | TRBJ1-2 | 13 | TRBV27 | CASSLEGFYGYTF | TGTGCCAGCAGTTTAGAGGGATTCTATGGCTACACCTTC
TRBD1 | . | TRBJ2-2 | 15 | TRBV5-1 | CASSIGQGVAGELFF | TGCGCCAGCTCCATTGGACAGGGGGTAGCCGGGGAGCTGTTTTTT
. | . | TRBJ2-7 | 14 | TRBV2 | CASRDNQGPYEQYF | TGTGCCAGCAGAGACAATCAGGGCCCCTACGAGCAGTACTTC
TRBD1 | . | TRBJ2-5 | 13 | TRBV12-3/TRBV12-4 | CASSLEGAQTQYF | TGTGCCAGCAGTTTAGAGGGGGCGCAGACCCAGTACTTC
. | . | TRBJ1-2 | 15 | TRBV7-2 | CASSLDFRGDYGYTF | TGTGCCAGCAGCTTAGATTTCAGGGGAGACTATGGCTACACCTTC